This T cell receptor beta chain was recorded in a study of blood T cell repertoires in COVID-19. The CDR3 sequence is 15 residues long. The germline V gene has CDR1 SGHDT and CDR2 YYEEEE. The trim removed 4 bases at V and 3 bases at J, leaving 7 bases unmatched. Clones were read by immunoSEQ multiplex PCR, and TCRdb kept only the in-frame ones, dropping some. Here the sample spans about 330,000 clones, about 92% being singletons. The chain joins TRBV5-6 to TRBJ2-7, with 10 positions matching TRBD1. This sequence was found in a woman younger than 45 who had recovered from COVID-19. The sequenced sample was PBMCs or T cells enriched from blood (not recorded which). The CDR3 nucleotides read TGTGCCAGCAGCACATCCCGGACAGGGGGCTACGAGCAGTACTTC. Its protein product is CASSTSRTGGYEQYF.